The source of this T cell receptor (beta chain) is a study of graft-versus-host responses after intestinal transplantation. Overall study: Each recipient received anti-thymocyte globulin induction, then tacrolimus and steroids for about 3 years. Findings and limits, study-wide: Individuals carrying graft-donor T cell macrochimerism showed high graft-versus-host to host-versus-graft clonal ratios in allografts. Recipient-marrow GvH clones were detected, some having first appeared in ileum or blood.

TCRdb's copy holds only in-frame clones and misses some; the assay was immunoSEQ multiplex PCR. The sample holds under 150,000 clones, 90% to 95% seen once. Germline loops: CDR1 SGDLS, CDR2 YYNGEE. The CDR3 has 15 amino acids. The V end lost 0 bases, the J end lost 0 bases, and 6 bases lay between the germline ends. Concerning this clone: Its target is not known.

This chain uses TRBV9 with TRBJ2-2; perhaps TRBD1 as D (6 bases). Sequencing used unstimulated CD4+ T cells sorted from spleen or lymph node cells, obtained before intestinal transplant. The clonotype comes from a human donor who received an intestinal transplant. The CDR3 loop is CASSVGQANTGELFF. CDR3 in DNA: TGTGCCAGCAGCGTAGGACAGGCGAACACCGGGGAGCTGTTTTTT.